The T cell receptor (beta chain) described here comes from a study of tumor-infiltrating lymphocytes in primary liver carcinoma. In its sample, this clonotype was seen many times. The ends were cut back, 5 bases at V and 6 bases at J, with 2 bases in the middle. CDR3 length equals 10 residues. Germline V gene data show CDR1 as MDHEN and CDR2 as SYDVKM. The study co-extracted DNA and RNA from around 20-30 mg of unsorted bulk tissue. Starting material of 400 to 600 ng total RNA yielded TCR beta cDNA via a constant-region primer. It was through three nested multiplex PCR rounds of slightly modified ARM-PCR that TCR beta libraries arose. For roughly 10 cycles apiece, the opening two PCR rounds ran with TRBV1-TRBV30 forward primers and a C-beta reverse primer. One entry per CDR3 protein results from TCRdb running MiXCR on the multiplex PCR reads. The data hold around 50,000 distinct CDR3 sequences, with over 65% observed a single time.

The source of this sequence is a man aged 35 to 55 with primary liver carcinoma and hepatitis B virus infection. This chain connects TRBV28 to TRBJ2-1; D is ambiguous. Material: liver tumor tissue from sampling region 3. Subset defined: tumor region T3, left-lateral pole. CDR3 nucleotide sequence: TGTGCCAGCAGTAGCAATGAGCAGTTCTTC. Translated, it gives CASSSNEQFF.